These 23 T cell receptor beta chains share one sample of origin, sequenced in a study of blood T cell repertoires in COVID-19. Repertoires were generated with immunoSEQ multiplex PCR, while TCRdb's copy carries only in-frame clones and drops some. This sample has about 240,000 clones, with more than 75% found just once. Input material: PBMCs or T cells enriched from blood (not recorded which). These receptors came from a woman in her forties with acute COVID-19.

CDR3 in amino acids: CASSWTGLGRDTGELFF. CDR3 bases: TGCGCCAGCAGCTGGACAGGGTTAGGTCGGGACACCGGGGAGCTGTTTTTT. V and J are TRBV5-1 and TRBJ2-2; 8 bases agree with TRBD1. The CDR3 length is 17 residues. V shed 3 bases and J 3 bases; nucleotides not matched to a gene: 10. CDR1 is SGHRS and CDR2 is YFSETQ in the germline V gene.

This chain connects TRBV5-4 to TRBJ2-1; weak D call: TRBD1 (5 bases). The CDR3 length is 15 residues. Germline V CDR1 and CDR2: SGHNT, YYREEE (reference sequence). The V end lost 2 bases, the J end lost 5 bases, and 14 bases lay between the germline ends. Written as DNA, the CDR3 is TGTGCCAGCAGCTTAGAACGGTGGGGCAACAATGAGCAGTTCTTC. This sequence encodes CASSLERWGNNEQFF. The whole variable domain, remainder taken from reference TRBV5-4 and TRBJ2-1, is ETGVTQSPTHLIKTRGQQVTLRCSSQSGHNTVSWYQQALGQGPQFIFQYYREEENGRGNFPPRFSGLQFPNYSSELNVNALELDDSALYLCASSLERWGNNEQFFGPGTRLTVL.

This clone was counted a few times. The CDR3 loop reads CASSQDLGAGPYNEQFF. CDR3 in DNA: TGTGCCAGCAGCCAAGATTTAGGTGCGGGACCTTACAATGAGCAGTTCTTC. V is TRBV4-2 and J is TRBJ2-1, with D perhaps TRBD2 (6 bases). The CDR3 loop spans 17 amino acids. Germline assignment: CDR1 LGHNA and CDR2 YNFKEQ. V was cut by 0 bases and J by 4 bases, with 16 bases left in between.

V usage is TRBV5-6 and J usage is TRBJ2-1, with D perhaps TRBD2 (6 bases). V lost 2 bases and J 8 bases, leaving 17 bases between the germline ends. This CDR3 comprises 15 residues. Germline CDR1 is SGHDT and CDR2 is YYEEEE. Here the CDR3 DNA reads TGTGCCAGCAGCTTCGGTAGCGGAGAAGGGGATGAGCAGTTCTTC. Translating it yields CASSFGSGEGDEQFF.

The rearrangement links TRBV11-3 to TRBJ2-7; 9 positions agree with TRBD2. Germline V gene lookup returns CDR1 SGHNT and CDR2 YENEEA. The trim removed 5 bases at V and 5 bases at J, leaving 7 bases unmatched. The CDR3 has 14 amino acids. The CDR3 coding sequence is TGTGCCAGCAGCATTTCTAGCGGGGTGCACGAGCAGTACTTC. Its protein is CASSISSGVHEQYF.

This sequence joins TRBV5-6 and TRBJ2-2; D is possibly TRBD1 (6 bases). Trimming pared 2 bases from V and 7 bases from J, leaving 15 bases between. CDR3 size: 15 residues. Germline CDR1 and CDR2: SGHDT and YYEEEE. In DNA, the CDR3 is TGTGCCAGCAGCTTCGAGGCCGTAGGGGGCGGGGAGCTGTTTTTT. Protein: CASSFEAVGGGELFF.

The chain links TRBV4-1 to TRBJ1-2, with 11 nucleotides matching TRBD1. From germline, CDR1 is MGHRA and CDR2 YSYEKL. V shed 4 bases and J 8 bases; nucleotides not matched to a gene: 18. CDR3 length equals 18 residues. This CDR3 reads CASSRTRTPGQGVWGYTF. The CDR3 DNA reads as TGCGCCAGCAGCCGGACTCGCACCCCGGGACAGGGGGTATGGGGCTACACCTTC.

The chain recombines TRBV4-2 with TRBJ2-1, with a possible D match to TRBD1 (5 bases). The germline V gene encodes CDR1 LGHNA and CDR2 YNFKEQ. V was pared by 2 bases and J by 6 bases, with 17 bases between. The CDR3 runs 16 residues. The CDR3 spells CASSQRNRQEVNEQFF. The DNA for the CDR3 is TGTGCCAGCAGCCAAAGGAACAGGCAAGAGGTCAATGAGCAGTTCTTC.

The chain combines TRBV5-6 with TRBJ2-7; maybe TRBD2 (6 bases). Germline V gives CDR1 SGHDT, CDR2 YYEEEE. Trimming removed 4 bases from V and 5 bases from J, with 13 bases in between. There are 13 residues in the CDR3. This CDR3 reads CASSRGGIHEQYF. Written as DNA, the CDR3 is TGTGCCAGCAGCCGCGGAGGGATCCACGAGCAGTACTTC.

The CDR3 reads CASSLGFSGLDNEQFF. The CDR3 region has the DNA TGCGCCAGCAGCTTGGGATTTTCTGGACTAGACAATGAGCAGTTCTTC. V is TRBV5-1 and J is TRBJ2-1; 7 bases align to TRBD2. Germline V gives CDR1 SGHRS, CDR2 YFSETQ. This CDR3 contains 16 residues. Trimming cost V 0 bases and J 5 bases; bases outside gene matches: 8.

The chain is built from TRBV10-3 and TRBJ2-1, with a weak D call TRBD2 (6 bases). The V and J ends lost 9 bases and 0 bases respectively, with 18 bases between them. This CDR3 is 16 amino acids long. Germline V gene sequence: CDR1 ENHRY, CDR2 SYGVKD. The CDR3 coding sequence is TGTGCCATACGGGGGACGGGACTCAGCTCCTACAATGAGCAGTTCTTC. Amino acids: CAIRGTGLSSYNEQFF.

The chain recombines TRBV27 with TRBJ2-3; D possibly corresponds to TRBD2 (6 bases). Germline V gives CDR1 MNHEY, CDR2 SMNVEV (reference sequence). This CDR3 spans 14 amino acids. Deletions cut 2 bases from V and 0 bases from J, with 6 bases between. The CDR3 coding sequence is TGTGCCAGCAGTTTAAGCGGGAGCACAGATACGCAGTATTTT. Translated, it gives CASSLSGSTDTQYF.

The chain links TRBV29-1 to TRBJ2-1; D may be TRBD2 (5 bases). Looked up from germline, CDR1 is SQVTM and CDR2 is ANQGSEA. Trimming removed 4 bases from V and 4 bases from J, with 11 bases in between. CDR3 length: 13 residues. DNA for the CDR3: TGCAGCGTTGCCCAGACGGGGTACAATGAGCAGTTCTTC. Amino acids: CSVAQTGYNEQFF.

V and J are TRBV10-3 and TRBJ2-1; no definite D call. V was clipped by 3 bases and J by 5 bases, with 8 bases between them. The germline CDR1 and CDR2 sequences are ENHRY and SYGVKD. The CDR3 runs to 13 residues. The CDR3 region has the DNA TGTGCCATCAGTGATGGTCTAGACAATGAGCAGTTCTTC. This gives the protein CAISDGLDNEQFF.

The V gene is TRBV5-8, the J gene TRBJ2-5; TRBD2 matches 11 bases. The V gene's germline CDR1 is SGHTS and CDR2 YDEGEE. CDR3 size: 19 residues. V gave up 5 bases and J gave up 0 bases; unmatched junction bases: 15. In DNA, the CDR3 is TGTGCCAGCAGTTGGGCCGTTGTGGGACTAGCGGTCTACCAAGAGACCCAGTACTTC. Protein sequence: CASSWAVVGLAVYQETQYF.

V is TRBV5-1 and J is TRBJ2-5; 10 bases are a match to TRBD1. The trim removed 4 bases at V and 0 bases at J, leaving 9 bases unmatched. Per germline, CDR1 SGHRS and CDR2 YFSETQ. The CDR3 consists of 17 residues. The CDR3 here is CASSTWTGGRYQETQYF. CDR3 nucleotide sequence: TGCGCCAGCAGCACCTGGACAGGGGGACGCTACCAAGAGACCCAGTACTTC.

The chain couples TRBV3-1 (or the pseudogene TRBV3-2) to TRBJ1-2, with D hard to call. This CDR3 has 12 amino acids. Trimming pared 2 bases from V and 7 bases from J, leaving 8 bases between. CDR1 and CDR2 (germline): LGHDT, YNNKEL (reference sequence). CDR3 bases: TGTGCCAGCAGCCAATATCTTTCTGGCTACACCTTC. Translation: CASSQYLSGYTF.

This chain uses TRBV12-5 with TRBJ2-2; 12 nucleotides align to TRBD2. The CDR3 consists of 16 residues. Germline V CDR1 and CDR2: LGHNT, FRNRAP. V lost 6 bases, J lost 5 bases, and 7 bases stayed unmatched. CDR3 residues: CASGRGLAGKTGELFF. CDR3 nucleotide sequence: TGTGCTAGTGGACGCGGACTAGCGGGAAAAACCGGGGAGCTGTTTTTT.

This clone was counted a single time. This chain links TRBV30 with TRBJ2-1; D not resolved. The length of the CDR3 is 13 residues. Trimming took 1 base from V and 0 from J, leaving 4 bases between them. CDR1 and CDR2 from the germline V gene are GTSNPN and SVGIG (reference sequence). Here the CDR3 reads CAWSDNSYNEQFF. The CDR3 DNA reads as TGTGCCTGGAGTGACAACTCCTACAATGAGCAGTTCTTC.

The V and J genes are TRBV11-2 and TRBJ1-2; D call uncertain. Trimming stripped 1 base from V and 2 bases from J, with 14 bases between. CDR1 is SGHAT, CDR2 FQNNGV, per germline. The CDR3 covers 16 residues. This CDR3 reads CASSLGTGTRNYGYTF. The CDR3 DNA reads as TGTGCCAGCAGCTTAGGAACCGGAACTAGGAACTATGGCTACACCTTC.

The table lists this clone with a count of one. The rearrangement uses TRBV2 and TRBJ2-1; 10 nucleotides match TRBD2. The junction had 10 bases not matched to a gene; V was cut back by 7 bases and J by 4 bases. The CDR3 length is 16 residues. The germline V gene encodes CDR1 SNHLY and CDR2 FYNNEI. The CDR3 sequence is CASMLAGGVGYNEQFF. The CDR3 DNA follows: TGTGCCAGCATGTTAGCGGGAGGCGTTGGGTACAATGAGCAGTTCTTC.

The CDR3 DNA is TGTGCCAGCAGCTTCCCCGGGATCACTGAAGCTTTCTTT. As protein: CASSFPGITEAFF. The chain couples TRBV5-4 to TRBJ1-1; D gene unclear. Germline CDR1 SGHNT, CDR2 YYREEE (reference sequence). CDR3 length equals 13 residues. Trimming took off 2 bases at V and 4 bases at J, with 9 bases between the two ends.

For the CDR3, the DNA is TGCGCCAGCAGACGGACAGAAAATGAAAAACTGTTTTTT. This codes for CASRRTENEKLFF. The genes are TRBV5-1 and TRBJ1-4, with TRBD1 as a possible D gene (6 bases). The CDR3 extends over 13 amino acids. V was trimmed by 5 bases and J by 5 bases, leaving 10 bases between them. Looked up from germline, CDR1 is SGHRS and CDR2 is YFSETQ.